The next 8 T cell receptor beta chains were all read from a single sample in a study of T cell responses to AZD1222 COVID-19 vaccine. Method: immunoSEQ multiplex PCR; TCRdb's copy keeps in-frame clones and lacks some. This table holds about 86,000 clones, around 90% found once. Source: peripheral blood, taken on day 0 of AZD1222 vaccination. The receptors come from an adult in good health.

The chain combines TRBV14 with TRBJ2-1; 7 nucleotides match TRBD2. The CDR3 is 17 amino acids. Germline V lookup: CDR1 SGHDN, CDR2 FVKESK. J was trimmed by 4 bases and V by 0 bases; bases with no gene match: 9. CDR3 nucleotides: TGTGCCAGCAGCCAAGAGGTAACGGGGGGTCGGTACAATGAGCAGTTCTTC. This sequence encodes CASSQEVTGGRYNEQFF. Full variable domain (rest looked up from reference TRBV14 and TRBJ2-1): EAGVTQFPSHSVIEKGQTVTLRCDPISGHDNLYWYRRVMGKEIKFLLHFVKESKQDESGMPNNRFLAERTGGTYSTLKVQPAELEDSGVYFCASSQEVTGGRYNEQFFGPGTRLTVL.

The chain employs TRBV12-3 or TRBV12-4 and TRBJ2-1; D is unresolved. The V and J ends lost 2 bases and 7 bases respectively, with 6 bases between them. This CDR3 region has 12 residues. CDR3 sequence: CASSLIGNEQFF. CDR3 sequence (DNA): TGTGCCAGCAGTTTAATCGGGAATGAGCAGTTCTTC.

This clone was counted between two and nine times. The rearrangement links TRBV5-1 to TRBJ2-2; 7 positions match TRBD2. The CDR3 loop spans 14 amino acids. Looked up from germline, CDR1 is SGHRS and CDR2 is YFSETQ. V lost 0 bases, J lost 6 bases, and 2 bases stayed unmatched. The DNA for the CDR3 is TGCGCCAGCAGCTTGGCAGCGGGACCCGGGGAGCTGTTTTTT. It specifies CASSLAAGPGELFF.

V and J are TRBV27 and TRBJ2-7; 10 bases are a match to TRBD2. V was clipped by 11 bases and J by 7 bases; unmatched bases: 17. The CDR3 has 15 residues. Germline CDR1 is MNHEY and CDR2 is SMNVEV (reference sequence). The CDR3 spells CAGCGEREGPGEQYF. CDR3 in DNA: TGTGCCGGGTGTGGGGAGCGGGAGGGCCCTGGGGAGCAGTACTTC.

CDR3 in amino acids: CASSTSSSGTGELFF. CDR3 sequence (DNA): TGTGCCAGCAGCACCTCTAGCTCCGGCACCGGGGAGCTGTTTTTT. The chain links TRBV5-4 to TRBJ2-2, with D possibly being TRBD2 (5 bases). The ends were cut back, 4 bases at V and 4 bases at J, with 14 bases in the middle. The CDR3 contains 15 residues. Per germline, CDR1 SGHNT and CDR2 YYREEE (reference sequence).

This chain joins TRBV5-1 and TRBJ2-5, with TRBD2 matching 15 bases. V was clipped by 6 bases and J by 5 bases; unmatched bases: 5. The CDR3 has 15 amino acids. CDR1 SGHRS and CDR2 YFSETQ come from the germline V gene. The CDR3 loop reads CASTRTSGGAETQYF. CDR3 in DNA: TGCGCCAGCACAAGGACTAGCGGGGGGGCGGAGACCCAGTACTTC.

The CDR3, as DNA: TGTGCCAGCAGCTTAGGGGGAAGTGACAGGGAGCAGTACTTC. Protein product: CASSLGGSDREQYF. V usage is TRBV11-2 and J usage is TRBJ2-7; a weak D match, TRBD1 (6 bases). V lost 1 base and J 7 bases, leaving 14 bases between the germline ends. Germline CDR1 SGHAT, CDR2 FQNNGV. The CDR3 has 14 residues.

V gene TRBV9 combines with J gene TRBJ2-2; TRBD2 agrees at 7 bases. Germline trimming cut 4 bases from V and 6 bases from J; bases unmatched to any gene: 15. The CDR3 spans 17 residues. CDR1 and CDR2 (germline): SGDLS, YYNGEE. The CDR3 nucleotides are TGTGCCAGCAGCCTCGCTTCGGATGGACTAGAGGCCGGGGAGCTGTTTTTT. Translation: CASSLASDGLEAGELFF. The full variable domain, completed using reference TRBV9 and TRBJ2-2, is DSGVTQTPKHLITATGQRVTLRCSPRSGDLSVYWYQQSLDQGLQFLIQYYNGEERAKGNILERFSAQQFPDLHSELNLSSLELGDSALYFCASSLASDGLEAGELFFGEGSRLTVL.